What follows is one TCR beta chain and its context. A junction end diverges from the germline sequence, so it may reflect a read error. This entry belongs to a study of cytomegalovirus exposure and HLA in healthy donors. It was with 60 Vbeta and 13 Jbeta primers that the PCR ran. The assay was immunoSEQ multiplex PCR, and TCRdb's table has in-frame clones only and misses some. The sample includes over 200,000 clones. CDR3 size: 12 residues. Looked up from germline, CDR1 is SGHDT and CDR2 is YYEEEE. V usage is TRBV5-6 and J usage is TRBJ2-4; maybe TRBD1 (6 bases). This clonotype originated in a woman aged 25 to 39 in good health and CMV-seropositive. The sequencing sample was made of PBMCs. The CDR3 DNA follows: TGTGCCAGCAGCTTGGGAGTTTGGGGGCTCGACTTC. Encoded protein: CASSLGVWGLDF.